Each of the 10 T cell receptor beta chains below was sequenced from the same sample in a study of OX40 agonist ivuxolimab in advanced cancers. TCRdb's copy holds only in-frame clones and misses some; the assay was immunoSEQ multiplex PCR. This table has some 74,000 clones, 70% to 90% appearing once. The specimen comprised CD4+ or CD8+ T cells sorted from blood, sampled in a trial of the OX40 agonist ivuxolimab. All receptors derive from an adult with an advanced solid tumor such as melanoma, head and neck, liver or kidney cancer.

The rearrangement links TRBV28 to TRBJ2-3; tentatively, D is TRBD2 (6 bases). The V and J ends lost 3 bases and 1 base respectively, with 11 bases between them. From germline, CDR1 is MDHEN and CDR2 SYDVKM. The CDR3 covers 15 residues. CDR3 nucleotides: TGTGCCAGCAGTTTCGGGGGACTGGGCACAGATACGCAGTATTTT. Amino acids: CASSFGGLGTDTQYF.

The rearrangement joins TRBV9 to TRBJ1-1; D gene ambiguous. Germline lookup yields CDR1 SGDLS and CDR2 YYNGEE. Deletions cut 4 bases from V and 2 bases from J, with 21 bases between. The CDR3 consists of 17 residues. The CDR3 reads CASSPMASRVPNTEAFF. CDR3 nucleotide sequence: TGTGCCAGCAGCCCCATGGCGTCCCGGGTTCCTAACACTGAAGCTTTCTTT.

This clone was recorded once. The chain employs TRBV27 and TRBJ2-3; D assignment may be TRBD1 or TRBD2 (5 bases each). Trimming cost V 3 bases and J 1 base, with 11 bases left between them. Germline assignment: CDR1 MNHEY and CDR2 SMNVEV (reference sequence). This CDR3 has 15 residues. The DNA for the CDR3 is TGTGCCAGCAGTTTTGGGGGAGTGGGCACAGATACGCAGTATTTT. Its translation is CASSFGGVGTDTQYF.

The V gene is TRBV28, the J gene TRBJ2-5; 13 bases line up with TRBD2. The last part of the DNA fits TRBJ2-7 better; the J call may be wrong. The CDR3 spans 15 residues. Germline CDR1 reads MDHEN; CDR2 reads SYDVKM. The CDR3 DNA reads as TGTGCCAGCAGTCCAGGGACTAGCGGGAACTACGAGCAGTACTTC. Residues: CASSPGTSGNYEQYF.

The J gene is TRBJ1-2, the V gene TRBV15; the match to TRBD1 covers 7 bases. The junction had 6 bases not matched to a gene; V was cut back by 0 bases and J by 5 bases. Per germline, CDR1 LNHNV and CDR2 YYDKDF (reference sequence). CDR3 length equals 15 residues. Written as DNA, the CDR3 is TGTGCCACCAGCAGAGATCTGGACAGGCGGTATGGCTACACCTTC. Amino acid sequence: CATSRDLDRRYGYTF.

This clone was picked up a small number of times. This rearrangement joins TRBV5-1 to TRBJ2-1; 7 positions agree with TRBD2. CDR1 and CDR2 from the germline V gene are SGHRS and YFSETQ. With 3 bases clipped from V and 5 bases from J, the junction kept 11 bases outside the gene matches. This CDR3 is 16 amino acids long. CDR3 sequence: CASSSVFAGVDNEQFF. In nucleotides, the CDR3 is TGCGCCAGCAGCTCCGTCTTTGCGGGAGTTGACAATGAGCAGTTCTTC.

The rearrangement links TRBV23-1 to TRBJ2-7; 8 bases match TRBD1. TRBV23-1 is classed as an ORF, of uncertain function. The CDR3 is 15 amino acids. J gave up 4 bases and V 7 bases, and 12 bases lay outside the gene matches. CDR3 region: CASTLKADRDYEQYF. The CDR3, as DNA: TGCGCCAGCACCCTAAAGGCGGACAGGGATTACGAGCAGTACTTC.

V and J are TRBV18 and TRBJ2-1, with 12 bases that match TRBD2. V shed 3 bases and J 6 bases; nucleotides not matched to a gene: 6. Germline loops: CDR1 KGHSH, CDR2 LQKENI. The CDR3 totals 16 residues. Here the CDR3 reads CASSPTGLAGINEQFF. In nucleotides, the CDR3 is TGTGCCAGCTCACCTACGGGACTAGCGGGTATCAATGAGCAGTTCTTC.

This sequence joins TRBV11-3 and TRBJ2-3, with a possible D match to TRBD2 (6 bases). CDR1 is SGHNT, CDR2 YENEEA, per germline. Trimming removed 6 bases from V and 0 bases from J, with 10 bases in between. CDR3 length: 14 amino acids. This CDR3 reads CASSPSVSTDTQYF. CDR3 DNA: TGTGCCAGCAGTCCTAGCGTCAGCACAGATACGCAGTATTTT. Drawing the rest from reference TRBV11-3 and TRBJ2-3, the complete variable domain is EAGVVQSPRYKIIEKKQPVAFWCNPISGHNTLYWYLQNLGQGPELLIRYENEEAVDDSQLPKDRFSAERLKGVDSTLKIQPAELGDSAVYLCASSPSVSTDTQYFGPGTRLTVL.

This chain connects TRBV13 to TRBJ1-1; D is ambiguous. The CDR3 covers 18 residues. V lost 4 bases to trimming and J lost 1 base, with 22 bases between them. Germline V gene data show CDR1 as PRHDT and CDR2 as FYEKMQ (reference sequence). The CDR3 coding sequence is TGTGCCAGCAGCTCAAAAAGGCCCAGACTACTTAAGAACACTGAAGCTTTCTTT. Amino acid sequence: CASSSKRPRLLKNTEAFF.